The 22 T cell receptor beta chains listed next were all sequenced from one sample in a study of T-cell memory formation after mild COVID-19. TCRdb fed the 5' RACE reads into MiXCR, producing one record per CDR3 protein. The sample shows hundreds of thousands of distinct CDR3 sequences, 15% to 20% of them seen only once. Sample: PBMCs or a T cell subset sorted from them (not recorded which). These TCRs come from a man between 18 and 29 years old who had mild COVID-19 (a few samples of this study predate the infection). Cell type and time point are not known.

For this clonotype: A single base separates this from a much larger clone, so it may be a read error. The chain joins TRBV3-1 to TRBJ1-1, with D possibly being TRBD1 (6 bases). This CDR3 region has 13 residues. The V end was cut by 8 bases, the J end by 1 base, with 11 bases between. Germline assignment: CDR1 LGHDT and CDR2 YNNKEL (reference sequence). The CDR3 DNA sequence: TGTGCCAGCGGCCCGACAGGGAACACTGAAGCTTTCTTT. Its translation is CASGPTGNTEAFF.

A few counts support this clonotype. This chain joins TRBV29-1 and TRBJ2-3; D is possibly TRBD2 (5 bases). Trimming stripped 0 bases from V and 6 bases from J, with 16 bases between. This CDR3 is built from 15 residues. Germline V gene sequence: CDR1 SQVTM, CDR2 ANQGSEA. The DNA for the CDR3 is TGCAGCGTTGAAGATGGGAGAGGGCTTATGGATACGCAGTATTTT. Protein product: CSVEDGRGLMDTQYF.

The chain joins TRBV4-1 to TRBJ1-2; TRBD1 matches 8 bases. V was pared by 8 bases and J by 0 bases, with 8 bases of the junction left unmatched. This CDR3 has 15 residues. CDR1 MGHRA and CDR2 YSYEKL come from the germline V gene. DNA of the CDR3: TGCGCCAGCCGGACAGGGCTCATCTCTAACTATGGCTACACCTTC. It specifies CASRTGLISNYGYTF.

This clonotype turned up a few times. The chain employs TRBV2 and TRBJ1-5, with D perhaps matching TRBD1 (5 bases). Germline-derived CDR1 and CDR2 are SNHLY and FYNNEI. This CDR3 is built from 15 residues. The V and J ends lost 6 bases and 6 bases respectively, with 18 bases between them. The CDR3 loop reads CASSELGAVGQPQHF. DNA for the CDR3: TGTGCCAGCAGCGAACTCGGGGCGGTGGGTCAGCCCCAGCATTTT.

The CDR3 sequence: CASSLGTGVNYGYTF. The CDR3 coding sequence is TGCGCCAGCAGCTTGGGGACAGGGGTAAACTATGGCTACACCTTC. V gene TRBV5-1 combines with J gene TRBJ1-2, with 9 positions matching TRBD1. Germline trimming cut 0 bases from V and 2 bases from J; bases unmatched to any gene: 2. CDR1 and CDR2 from the germline V gene are SGHRS and YFSETQ. CDR3 size: 15 residues.

There are a few counts of this clonotype. The CDR3 does not end in the conserved phenylalanine or tryptophan, so this is likely a read error. The gene calls are TRBV6-5 and TRBJ2-1; unclear D gene. The CDR3 spans 15 residues. The germline V gene encodes CDR1 MNHEY and CDR2 SVGAGI. V lost 2 bases to trimming and J lost 8 bases, with 16 bases between them. CDR3 loop: CASSYRASTPHEQFL. The CDR3 DNA follows: TGTGCCAGCAGTTACCGGGCTTCTACCCCCCATGAGCAGTTCTTA.

This clonotype came up many times. The CDR3 DNA reads as TGTGCCAGCAGCTTGAATAGCGGGGGGGCCGAGACCCAGTACTTC. Translating it yields CASSLNSGGAETQYF. The V call is TRBV5-5, the J call TRBJ2-5; 11 bases match TRBD2. The CDR3 is made up of 15 amino acids. Germline V gene lookup returns CDR1 SGHKS and CDR2 YYEKEE (reference sequence). With 1 base clipped from V and 5 bases from J, the junction kept 4 bases outside the gene matches.

The gene calls are TRBV6-5 and TRBJ2-7; 8 bases fit TRBD1. The CDR3 spans 11 residues. Germline CDR1 and CDR2: MNHEY and SVGAGI. V dropped 7 bases and J dropped 6; count of bases not matched to a gene: 2. CDR3 region: CASKTGVEQYF. CDR3 in DNA: TGTGCCAGCAAGACAGGGGTCGAGCAGTACTTC.

The chain is built from TRBV28 and TRBJ1-1; D is perhaps TRBD1 (5 bases). The V end was cut by 3 bases, the J end by 1 base, with 9 bases between. The CDR3 consists of 14 residues. In germline, CDR1 is MDHEN, CDR2 SYDVKM. The CDR3 bases are TGTGCCAGCAGTTTTATCGGACAGAACACTGAAGCTTTCTTT. Amino acid sequence: CASSFIGQNTEAFF.

This clonotype was detected a few times. The V gene is TRBV5-6, the J gene TRBJ2-5; D assignment may be TRBD1 or TRBD2 (5 bases each). Trimming stripped 4 bases from V and 5 bases from J, with 15 bases between. Germline assignment: CDR1 SGHDT and CDR2 YYEEEE. The CDR3 has 14 residues. In nucleotides, the CDR3 is TGTGCCAGCAGCGGGGGTCGAGTCGGGGAGACCCAGTACTTC. This translates into CASSGGRVGETQYF.

The rearrangement joins TRBV6-2 or TRBV6-3 to TRBJ2-5; possible D gene TRBD2, 5 bases. The CDR3 spans 16 residues. The germline gives CDR1 MNHEY, CDR2 SVGEGT. The V end lost 2 bases, the J end lost 2 bases, and 15 bases lay between the germline ends. The CDR3 loop is CASSYLSTGNQETQYF. Written as DNA, the CDR3 is TGTGCCAGCAGTTACCTGTCGACGGGGAATCAAGAGACCCAGTACTTC.

This clonotype has more than one count but fewer than ten. The V call is TRBV28, the J call TRBJ2-7, with a tentative D call TRBD2 (6 bases). Germline V gene sequence: CDR1 MDHEN, CDR2 SYDVKM. Between the trimmed V and J ends, which lost 7 bases and 1 base, there was a span of 17 bases. The CDR3 sequence is 15 residues long. CDR3 bases: TGTGCCAGCACCTCGGTGGCGGGGAAGTCCTACGAGCAGTACGTC. Its translation is CASTSVAGKSYEQYV.

This clonotype has a count of ten or more. The V call is TRBV18, the J call TRBJ2-1; D ambiguous. The CDR3 runs to 11 residues. The V end was cut by 3 bases, the J end by 7 bases, with 4 bases between. Germline V gene sequence: CDR1 KGHSH, CDR2 LQKENI. The CDR3 sequence: CASSPGNEQFF. The CDR3 bases are TGTGCCAGCTCACCTGGAAATGAGCAGTTCTTC.

The chain couples TRBV5-4 to TRBJ2-1, with 9 bases aligning to TRBD1. Germline assignment: CDR1 SGHNT and CDR2 YYREEE (reference sequence). J gave up 9 bases and V 3 bases, and 10 bases lay outside the gene matches. The CDR3 covers 15 residues. CDR3 coding DNA: TGTGCCAGCAGCTCTCTACAGGGGGCGCGAGGTGAGCAGTTCTTC. Its translation: CASSSLQGARGEQFF.

This clonotype was counted between two and nine times. The chain is built from TRBV6-5 and TRBJ2-3; possibly TRBD2 for D (5 bases). The CDR3 totals 15 residues. V shed 7 bases and J shed 4 bases, with 18 bases lying between them. Germline lookup yields CDR1 MNHEY and CDR2 SVGAGI. The CDR3 is CASTASSISADTQYF. The DNA for the CDR3 is TGTGCCAGCACCGCCTCTAGCATCTCCGCAGATACGCAGTATTTT.

V gene TRBV5-8 combines with J gene TRBJ1-6; no clear D gene. Trimming cost V 1 base and J 7 bases, with 9 bases left between them. Germline V gene sequence: CDR1 SGHTS, CDR2 YDEGEE. CDR3 length: 14 amino acids. The CDR3 region has the DNA TGTGCCAGCAGCTTGCTTGGGAGGAATTCACCCCTCCACTTT. It encodes CASSLLGRNSPLHF.

There are a few counts of this clonotype. The CDR3 loop reads CATSDLGGQGRFF. Written as DNA, the CDR3 is TGTGCCACCAGTGATTTAGGGGGACAGGGTCGGTTCTTC. V gene TRBV24-1 combines with J gene TRBJ2-1; 9 nucleotides align to TRBD1. V trimming: 1 base; J trimming: 15 bases; junction bases outside the gene matches: 6. From germline, CDR1 is KGHDR and CDR2 SFDVKD. CDR3 length: 13 amino acids.

V is TRBV5-6 and J is TRBJ1-1; 7 positions match TRBD1. In germline, CDR1 is SGHDT, CDR2 YYEEEE. The CDR3 covers 13 residues. With 2 bases clipped from V and 7 bases from J, the junction kept 5 bases outside the gene matches. CDR3 sequence reads: CASSFKGALEAFF. The CDR3 DNA reads TGTGCCAGCAGCTTTAAGGGGGCCCTTGAAGCTTTCTTT.

The chain is built from TRBV2 and TRBJ2-1; weak D call: TRBD1 (6 bases). The V and J ends lost 6 bases and 5 bases respectively, with 14 bases between them. This CDR3 region has 14 residues. CDR1 SNHLY and CDR2 FYNNEI come from the germline V gene. The CDR3 reads CASRPRGQDNEQFF. CDR3 nucleotides: TGTGCCAGCAGGCCCAGGGGTCAGGACAATGAGCAGTTCTTC.

The genes are TRBV30 and TRBJ2-7; D unclear. This CDR3 is 13 amino acids long. The germline V gene encodes CDR1 GTSNPN and CDR2 SVGIG (reference sequence). The germline V and J ends were trimmed by 3 bases and 3 bases, with 12 bases remaining between them. The CDR3 here is CAWRRAAYYEQYF. The CDR3 nucleotides read TGTGCCTGGAGGCGCGCAGCCTACTACGAGCAGTACTTC. The full variable domain, rest sourced from reference TRBV30 and TRBJ2-7, is SQTIHQWPATLVQPVGSPLSLECTVEGTSNPNLYWYRQAAGRGLQLLFYSVGIGQISSEVPQNLSASRPQDRQFILSSKKLLLSDSGFYLCAWRRAAYYEQYFGPGTRLTVT.

This clonotype was detected many times. The chain is built from TRBV5-6 and TRBJ1-2; D gene uncertain. The ends were cut back, 0 bases at V and 3 bases at J, with 6 bases in the middle. CDR3 length equals 13 residues. CDR1 and CDR2 (germline): SGHDT, YYEEEE. CDR3 protein: CASSLVGYYGYTF. CDR3 DNA sequence: TGTGCCAGCAGCTTGGTGGGGTACTATGGCTACACCTTC. The variable domain in full, completed from reference TRBV5-6 and TRBJ1-2, reads DAGVTQSPTHLIKTRGQQVTLRCSPKSGHDTVSWYQQALGQGPQFIFQYYEEEERQRGNFPDRFSGHQFPNYSSELNVNALLLGDSALYLCASSLVGYYGYTFGSGTRLTVV.

CDR3 protein: CSATTGTGGYTF. CDR3 coding DNA: TGCAGTGCGACAACCGGGACGGGTGGCTACACCTTC. The chain uses TRBV20-1 and TRBJ1-2; tentative D call: TRBD1 (5 bases). Looked up from germline, CDR1 is DFQATT and CDR2 is SNEGSKA (reference sequence). V was cut by 6 bases and J by 7 bases, with 15 bases left in between. CDR3 size: 12 residues.